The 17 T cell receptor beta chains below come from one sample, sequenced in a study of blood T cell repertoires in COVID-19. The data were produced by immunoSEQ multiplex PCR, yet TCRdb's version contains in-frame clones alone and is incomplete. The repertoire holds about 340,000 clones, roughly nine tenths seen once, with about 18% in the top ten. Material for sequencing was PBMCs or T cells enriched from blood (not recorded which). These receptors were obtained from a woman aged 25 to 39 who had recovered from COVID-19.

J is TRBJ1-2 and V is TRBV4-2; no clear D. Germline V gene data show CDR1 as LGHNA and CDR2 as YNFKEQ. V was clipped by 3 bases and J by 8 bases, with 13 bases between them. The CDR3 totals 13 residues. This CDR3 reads CASSHEYRGGYTF. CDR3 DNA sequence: TGTGCCAGCAGCCATGAGTACCGCGGGGGCTACACCTTC.

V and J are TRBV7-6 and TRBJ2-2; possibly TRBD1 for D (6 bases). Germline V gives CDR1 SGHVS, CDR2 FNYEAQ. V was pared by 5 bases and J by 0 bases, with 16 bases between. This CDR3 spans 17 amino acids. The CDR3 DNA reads TGTGCCAGCAGCCCAGGGGACGGGTTCGCGAACACCGGGGAGCTGTTTTTT. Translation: CASSPGDGFANTGELFF.

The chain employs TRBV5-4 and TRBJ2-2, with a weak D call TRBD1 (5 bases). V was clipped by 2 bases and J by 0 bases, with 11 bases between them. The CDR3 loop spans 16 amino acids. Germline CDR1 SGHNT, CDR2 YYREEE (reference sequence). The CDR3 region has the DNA TGTGCCAGCAGCTTAGGAGCAGGGTCGAACACCGGGGAGCTGTTTTTT. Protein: CASSLGAGSNTGELFF. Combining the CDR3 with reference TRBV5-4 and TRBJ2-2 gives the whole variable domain ETGVTQSPTHLIKTRGQQVTLRCSSQSGHNTVSWYQQALGQGPQFIFQYYREEENGRGNFPPRFSGLQFPNYSSELNVNALELDDSALYLCASSLGAGSNTGELFFGEGSRLTVL.

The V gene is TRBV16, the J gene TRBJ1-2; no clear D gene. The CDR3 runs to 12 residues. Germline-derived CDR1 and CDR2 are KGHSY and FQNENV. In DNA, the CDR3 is TGTGCAAGCCGGTCCGTACCCTATGGCTACACCTTC. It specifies CASRSVPYGYTF.

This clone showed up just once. As DNA, the CDR3 is TGTGCCAGCAGCCCGATGAGCTACCGCTCTGGGGCCAACGTCCTGACTTTC. Residues: CASSPMSYRSGANVLTF. The genes are TRBV7-3 and TRBJ2-6; D gene unclear. The CDR3 runs to 17 residues. The ends were cut back, 5 bases at V and 0 bases at J, with 14 bases in the middle. Germline V gives CDR1 SGHTA, CDR2 FQGTGA.

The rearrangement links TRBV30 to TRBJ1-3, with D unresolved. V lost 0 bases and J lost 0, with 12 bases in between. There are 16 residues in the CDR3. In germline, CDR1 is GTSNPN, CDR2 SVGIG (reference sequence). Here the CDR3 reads CAWSVLLPSSGNTIYF. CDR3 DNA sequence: TGTGCCTGGAGTGTACTTCTCCCGAGCTCTGGAAACACCATATATTTT.

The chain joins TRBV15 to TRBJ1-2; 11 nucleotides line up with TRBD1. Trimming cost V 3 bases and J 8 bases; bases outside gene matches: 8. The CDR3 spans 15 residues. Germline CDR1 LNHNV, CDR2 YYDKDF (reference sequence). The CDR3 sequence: CATSRRTGGLWGYTF. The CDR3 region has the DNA TGTGCCACCAGCAGGAGGACAGGGGGCCTCTGGGGCTACACCTTC.

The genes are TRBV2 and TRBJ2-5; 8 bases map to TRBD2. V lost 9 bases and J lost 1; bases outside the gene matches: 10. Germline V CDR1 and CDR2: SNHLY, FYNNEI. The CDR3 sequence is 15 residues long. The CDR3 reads CASPKGAGGQETQYF. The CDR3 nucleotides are TGTGCCAGTCCCAAAGGGGCGGGGGGCCAAGAGACCCAGTACTTC.

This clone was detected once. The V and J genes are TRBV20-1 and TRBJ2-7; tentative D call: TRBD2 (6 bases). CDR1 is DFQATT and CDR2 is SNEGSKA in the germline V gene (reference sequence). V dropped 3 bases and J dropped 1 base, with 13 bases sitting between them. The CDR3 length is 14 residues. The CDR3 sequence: CSASRLEPSYEQYF. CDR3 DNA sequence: TGCAGTGCTAGTCGACTAGAGCCTTCCTACGAGCAGTACTTC.

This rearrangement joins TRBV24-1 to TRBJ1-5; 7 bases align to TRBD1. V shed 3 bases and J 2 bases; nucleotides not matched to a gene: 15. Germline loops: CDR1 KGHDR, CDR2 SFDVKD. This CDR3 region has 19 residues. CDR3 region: CATSDRPLRQGRGNQPQHF. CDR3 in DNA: TGTGCCACCAGTGATAGACCACTAAGACAGGGTCGGGGCAATCAGCCCCAGCATTTT.

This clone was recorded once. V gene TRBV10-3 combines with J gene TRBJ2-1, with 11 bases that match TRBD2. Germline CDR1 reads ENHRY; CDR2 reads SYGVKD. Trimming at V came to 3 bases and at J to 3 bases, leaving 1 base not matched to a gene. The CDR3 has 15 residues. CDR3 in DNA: TGTGCCATCAGTGACCTAGCGGGAGGCTACAATGAGCAGTTCTTC. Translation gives CAISDLAGGYNEQFF.

CDR3 DNA sequence: TGTGCCAGCAGCTTGGGCAGGGGAAGCTCCTACGAGCAGTACTTC. Protein product: CASSLGRGSSYEQYF. The V gene is TRBV5-4, the J gene TRBJ2-7; weak D call: TRBD1 (6 bases). This CDR3 has 15 residues. Looked up from germline, CDR1 is SGHNT and CDR2 is YYREEE (reference sequence). V was pared by 0 bases and J by 0 bases, with 10 bases between.

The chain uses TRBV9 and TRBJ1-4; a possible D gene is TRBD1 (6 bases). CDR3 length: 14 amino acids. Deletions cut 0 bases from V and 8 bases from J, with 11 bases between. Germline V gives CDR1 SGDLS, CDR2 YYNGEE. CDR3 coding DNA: TGTGCCAGCAGCGTAGGACCAGGGGAAGAAAAACTGTTTTTT. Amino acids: CASSVGPGEEKLFF.

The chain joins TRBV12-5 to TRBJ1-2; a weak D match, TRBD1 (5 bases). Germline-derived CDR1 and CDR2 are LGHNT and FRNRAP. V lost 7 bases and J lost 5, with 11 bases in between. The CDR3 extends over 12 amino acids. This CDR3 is CASALGDYGYTF. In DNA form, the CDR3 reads TGTGCTAGTGCCCTAGGGGATTATGGCTACACCTTC.

CDR3 coding DNA: TGTGCCAGCAGCCTTTCGTTGGGGACAGGGGGGGAGCAGTACTTC. Its protein product is CASSLSLGTGGEQYF. J is TRBJ2-7 and V is TRBV28; 11 nucleotides match TRBD1. The trim removed 6 bases at V and 7 bases at J, leaving 11 bases unmatched. Germline CDR1 and CDR2: MDHEN and SYDVKM. The CDR3 is 15 residues long.

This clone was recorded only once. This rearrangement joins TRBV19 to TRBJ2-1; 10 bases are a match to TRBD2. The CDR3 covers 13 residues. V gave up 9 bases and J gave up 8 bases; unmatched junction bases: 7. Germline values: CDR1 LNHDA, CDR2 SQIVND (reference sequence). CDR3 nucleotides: TGTGCCAGCGCTAGCGGGGGAATGGATGAGCAGTTCTTC. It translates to CASASGGMDEQFF.

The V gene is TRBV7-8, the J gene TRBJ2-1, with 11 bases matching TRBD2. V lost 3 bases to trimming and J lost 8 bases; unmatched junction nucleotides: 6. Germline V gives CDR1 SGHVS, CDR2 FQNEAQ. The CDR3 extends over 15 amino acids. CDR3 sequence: CASSFTSGRKDEQFF. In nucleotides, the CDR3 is TGTGCCAGCAGCTTTACTAGCGGGAGAAAGGATGAGCAGTTCTTC.